Reported below is one T cell receptor beta chain. The source of the sample is a study of blood T cell repertoires in COVID-19. Study-wide background: Material from acute and convalescent COVID-19 was sourced from the United States, Italy and Spain.

V lost 0 bases and J 0 bases, leaving 15 bases between the germline ends. This CDR3 has 18 residues. The V gene's germline CDR1 is LNHNV and CDR2 YYDKDF (reference sequence). Using immunoSEQ multiplex PCR, the repertoire was profiled, and TCRdb retains in-frame clones only, with some absent. There are nearly 200,000 clones in the sample; approximately 87% occur only once, and 0.75% to 0.95% lies in the top ten. V gene TRBV15 combines with J gene TRBJ2-4; D is possibly TRBD1 (6 bases). Source material: peripheral blood. This TCR was recovered from a woman in her 70s with acute or convalescent COVID-19. The CDR3 is CATSRDPGTLLAKNIQYF. DNA for the CDR3: TGTGCCACCAGCAGAGATCCGGGGACACTCTTAGCCAAAAACATTCAGTACTTC.